These 17 T cell receptor beta chains were sequenced from one sample in a study of blood T cell repertoires in COVID-19. Measured with immunoSEQ multiplex PCR; TCRdb has only the in-frame clones, and not every one. The data show approximately 220,000 clones, more than 80% seen once. What was sequenced was PBMCs or T cells enriched from blood (not recorded which). These receptors were collected from a woman younger than 35 in a cohort exposed to, infected with or recovered from COVID-19 (not recorded which).

This clone appeared a single time. The chain carries TRBV21-1 and TRBJ1-6. TRBV21-1 is assigned pseudogene status. This CDR3 comprises 15 residues. CDR3 region: CASSRGSSYNSPLHF. The CDR3 bases are TGTGCCAGCAGCAGAGGGAGCTCCTATAATTCACCCCTCCACTTT.

The chain couples TRBV10-1 to TRBJ2-1; 14 bases map to TRBD2. From germline, CDR1 is WNHNN and CDR2 SYGVQD (reference sequence). The J segment lost 9 bases and the V segment lost 3 bases, leaving 1 base of the junction unmatched. The CDR3 loop spans 14 amino acids. The CDR3 is CASSDGTSGGEQFF. The DNA for the CDR3 is TGCGCCAGCAGTGACGGGACTAGCGGGGGTGAGCAGTTCTTC.

The CDR3 DNA reads as TGTGCCACCAGTGGGGGGACAGGGTATGGCTACACCTTC. It is translated as CATSGGTGYGYTF. V gene TRBV24-1 combines with J gene TRBJ1-2, with 9 positions matching TRBD1. The junction had 2 bases not matched to a gene; V was cut back by 5 bases and J by 5 bases. The CDR3 is 13 residues long. CDR1 KGHDR and CDR2 SFDVKD come from the germline V gene.

The V and J genes are TRBV24-1 and TRBJ2-2; 10 bases agree with TRBD2. Germline V CDR1 and CDR2: KGHDR, SFDVKD. With 9 bases clipped from V and 5 bases from J, the junction kept 8 bases outside the gene matches. CDR3 length equals 15 residues. CDR3 sequence: CATRTGTSATGELFF. CDR3 DNA: TGTGCCACCCGGACCGGGACTAGCGCGACCGGGGAGCTGTTTTTT.

CDR3 sequence (DNA): TGCAGCGCACGTCTAAAAGAGACCCAGTACTTC. Translation gives CSARLKETQYF. The rearrangement joins TRBV29-1 to TRBJ2-5; D gene uncertain. The V end lost 7 bases, the J end lost 3 bases, and 9 bases lay between the germline ends. Germline-derived CDR1 and CDR2 are SQVTM and ANQGSEA. This CDR3 comprises 11 residues.

The CDR3 DNA reads TGTGCCAGCAGCCCCCCAACCGGGACAGGGGTGAATGAGCAGTTCTTC. This sequence encodes CASSPPTGTGVNEQFF. The chain employs TRBV7-3 and TRBJ2-1, with TRBD1 matching 10 bases. The trim removed 5 bases at V and 7 bases at J, leaving 11 bases unmatched. The germline V gene has CDR1 SGHTA and CDR2 FQGTGA. The CDR3 is 16 residues long.

The V gene is TRBV5-4, the J gene TRBJ1-2; 9 bases line up with TRBD1. V lost 1 base, J lost 4 bases, and 5 bases stayed unmatched. Germline V lookup: CDR1 SGHNT, CDR2 YYREEE (reference sequence). The CDR3 totals 15 residues. CDR3 coding DNA: TGTGCCAGCAGCTTGAAAGGGACAGGGACCTATGGCTACACCTTC. This sequence encodes CASSLKGTGTYGYTF. The variable domain in full, with the rest retrieved from reference TRBV5-4 and TRBJ1-2, is ETGVTQSPTHLIKTRGQQVTLRCSSQSGHNTVSWYQQALGQGPQFIFQYYREEENGRGNFPPRFSGLQFPNYSSELNVNALELDDSALYLCASSLKGTGTYGYTFGSGTRLTVV.

The chain combines TRBV7-8 with TRBJ1-1, with a possible D match to TRBD1 (5 bases). The CDR3 extends over 13 amino acids. Germline values: CDR1 SGHVS, CDR2 FQNEAQ. V was pared by 5 bases and J by 2 bases, with 9 bases between. The CDR3 protein is CASSRGGNTEAFF. In nucleotides, the CDR3 is TGTGCCAGCAGCCGCGGGGGTAACACTGAAGCTTTCTTT.

The rearrangement uses TRBV19 and TRBJ1-5, with D perhaps matching TRBD1 (6 bases). The CDR3 is 14 residues long. CDR1 is LNHDA, CDR2 SQIVND, per germline (reference sequence). Trimming took 3 bases from V and 11 from J, leaving 17 bases between them. The CDR3 spells CASSMGGGATAQHF. CDR3 DNA: TGTGCCAGTAGTATGGGGGGGGGCGCAACGGCCCAGCATTTT.

The chain links TRBV14 to TRBJ1-2, with TRBD1 matching over 7 bases. The CDR3 length is 14 residues. Losses at the gene ends were 4 bases for V and 4 bases for J; bases not matched to a gene: 6. Germline CDR1 reads SGHDN; CDR2 reads FVKESK. The chain's CDR3 is CASSPGQDPYGYTF. CDR3 bases: TGTGCCAGCAGCCCCGGACAGGACCCCTATGGCTACACCTTC. The entire variable domain, with the rest obtained from reference TRBV14 and TRBJ1-2, is as follows: EAGVTQFPSHSVIEKGQTVTLRCDPISGHDNLYWYRRVMGKEIKFLLHFVKESKQDESGMPNNRFLAERTGGTYSTLKVQPAELEDSGVYFCASSPGQDPYGYTFGSGTRLTVV.

The chain joins TRBV19 to TRBJ1-2; no clear D. This CDR3 is built from 13 residues. CDR1 and CDR2 (germline): LNHDA, SQIVND (reference sequence). Trimming cost V 5 bases and J 1 base, with 8 bases left between them. CDR3 residues: CASSGSLNYGYTF. CDR3 bases: TGTGCCAGTAGTGGCAGTCTTAACTATGGCTACACCTTC.

The CDR3 here is CASTPQGSSTDTQYF. CDR3 DNA sequence: TGTGCCAGCACCCCCCAGGGATCTAGCACAGATACGCAGTATTTT. The chain combines TRBV7-9 with TRBJ2-3; D perhaps matches TRBD1 (5 bases). V gave up 7 bases and J gave up 0 bases, with 14 bases separating them. CDR1 is SEHNR, CDR2 FQNEAQ, per germline (reference sequence). CDR3 length: 15 amino acids.

V gene TRBV11-3 combines with J gene TRBJ2-1; 13 bases are a match to TRBD2. V dropped 5 bases and J dropped 7; count of bases not matched to a gene: 8. CDR1 and CDR2 (germline): SGHNT, YENEEA. CDR3 length: 16 amino acids. This CDR3 reads CASSLGVTSGGNEQFF. The DNA of the CDR3 is TGTGCCAGCAGCCTAGGGGTGACTAGCGGGGGGAATGAGCAGTTCTTC.

V gene TRBV30 combines with J gene TRBJ1-3; the D gene is possibly TRBD1 (5 bases). Trimming cost V 5 bases and J 0 bases, with 14 bases left between them. CDR1 and CDR2 from the germline V gene are GTSNPN and SVGIG (reference sequence). CDR3 size: 15 residues. The CDR3 nucleotides read TGTGCCTGGTCCAGACAGCAAATCTCTGGAAACACCATATATTTT. Protein product: CAWSRQQISGNTIYF.

This chain joins TRBV19 and TRBJ2-6, with D possibly TRBD1 on 6 matching bases. The CDR3 loop spans 17 amino acids. Trimming removed 4 bases at V and 1 base at J, with 14 bases between. The germline gives CDR1 LNHDA, CDR2 SQIVND (reference sequence). The CDR3: CASSTHRVGSGANVLTF. The CDR3 region has the DNA TGTGCCAGTAGTACGCACAGGGTAGGGTCTGGGGCCAACGTCCTGACTTTC.

This chain links TRBV19 with TRBJ1-2, with 7 bases matching TRBD1. Germline trimming cut 5 bases from V and 6 bases from J; bases unmatched to any gene: 9. Germline V lookup: CDR1 LNHDA, CDR2 SQIVND (reference sequence). CDR3 length: 14 residues. The CDR3 spells CASSLGQVRDGYTF. The CDR3 nucleotides read TGTGCCAGTAGTCTCGGACAGGTTAGGGATGGCTACACCTTC.

The chain couples TRBV29-1 to TRBJ1-1, with TRBD1 as a possible D gene (6 bases). There are 14 residues in the CDR3. V was shortened by 1 base and J by 10 bases, with 19 bases between the two germline ends. The germline V gene has CDR1 SQVTM and CDR2 ANQGSEA. The DNA of the CDR3 is TGCAGCGTTGAAGGTGGGCAGGGGCGCATAGGAGCTTTCTTT. Protein: CSVEGGQGRIGAFF.